Shown below are 5 T cell receptor beta chains from a single sample sequenced in a study of OX40 agonist ivuxolimab in advanced cancers. TCRdb's copy holds only in-frame clones and misses some; the assay was immunoSEQ multiplex PCR. The data show about 78,000 clones, with approximately 90% seen just once and 2.5% to 3% held by the top ten. Sequencing was performed on CD4+ or CD8+ T cells sorted from blood, taken in a trial of the OX40 agonist ivuxolimab. The receptors shown here come from an adult with an advanced solid tumor such as melanoma, head and neck, liver or kidney cancer.

This clone showed up just once. This sequence joins TRBV18 and TRBJ2-7; D is unclear. The CDR3 is made up of 15 amino acids. CDR1 is KGHSH, CDR2 LQKENI, per germline. Trimming left V 3 bases short and J 5 bases short, with 17 bases between. CDR3 coding DNA: TGTGCCAGCTCACCTAGACACACGGGCCTTAACGAGCAGTACTTC. Its protein product is CASSPRHTGLNEQYF.

This clone was recorded a few times. This sequence joins TRBV18 and TRBJ1-2; a weak D match, TRBD1 (5 bases). The V gene's germline CDR1 is KGHSH and CDR2 LQKENI. Between the trimmed V and J ends, which lost 5 bases and 6 bases, there was a span of 7 bases. The CDR3 has 11 amino acids. In nucleotides, the CDR3 is TGTGCCAGCTCATCGACAGATGGCTACACCTTC. Its protein product is CASSSTDGYTF. Using reference TRBV18 and TRBJ1-2 for the parts outside the CDR3, the full variable domain is NAGVMQNPRHLVRRRGQEARLRCSPMKGHSHVYWYRQLPEEGLKFMVYLQKENIIDESGMPKERFSAEFPKEGPSILRIQQVVRGDSAAYFCASSSTDGYTFGSGTRLTVV.

This clone has just one count. This rearrangement joins TRBV28 to TRBJ1-5, with TRBD1 matching over 9 bases. Looked up from germline, CDR1 is MDHEN and CDR2 is SYDVKM. V lost 9 bases, J lost 3 bases, and 12 bases stayed unmatched. The CDR3 sequence is 16 residues long. The chain's CDR3 is CASRPGTGFINQPQHF. The CDR3 DNA sequence: TGTGCCAGTAGACCCGGGACAGGGTTTATCAATCAGCCCCAGCATTTT. The variable domain in full, completed from reference TRBV28 and TRBJ1-5, reads DVKVTQSSRYLVKRTGEKVFLECVQDMDHENMFWYRQDPGLGLRLIYFSYDVKMKEKGDIPEGYSVSREKKERFSLILESASTNQTSMYLCASRPGTGFINQPQHFGDGTRLSIL.

The chain combines TRBV7-2 with TRBJ1-3; no reliable D call. Trimming shortened V by 5 bases and J by 4 bases, and 21 bases separated the two germline ends. CDR3 length: 17 amino acids. Germline-derived CDR1 and CDR2 are SGHTA and FQGNSA. DNA of the CDR3: TGTGCCAGCAGCCCCTACCATCGACGCCTTGACGGAAACACCATATATTTT. It specifies CASSPYHRRLDGNTIYF. Full variable domain (missing parts from reference TRBV7-2 and TRBJ1-3): GAGVSQSPSNKVTEKGKDVELRCDPISGHTALYWYRQSLGQGLEFLIYFQGNSAPDKSGLPSDRFSAERTGGSVSTLTIQRTQQEDSAVYLCASSPYHRRLDGNTIYFGEGSWLTVV.

The V call is TRBV11-2, the J call TRBJ1-2; D is perhaps TRBD1 (6 bases). Germline CDR1 is SGHAT and CDR2 is FQNNGV. The CDR3 extends over 17 amino acids. The V end lost 0 bases, the J end lost 2 bases, and 16 bases lay between the germline ends. The DNA for the CDR3 is TGTGCCAGCAGCTTAGAGGGGGGCGGCAGGAACAACTATGGCTACACCTTC. The encoded protein is CASSLEGGGRNNYGYTF.